The source of this T cell receptor (beta chain) is a study of Ad26.COV2.S vaccination and SARS-CoV-2 variants. The wider study: Ad26.COV2.S given intramuscularly, once or twice 56 days apart.

CDR3 size: 15 residues. Germline V gene data show CDR1 as MNHNS and CDR2 as SASEGT. Trimming cost V 0 bases and J 1 base, with 9 bases left between them. Treatment here: about 20 received Ad26.COV2.S at low or high dose, single or two shots; 5 received placebo; per-sample allocation not given. Sampling took place 63 days after the first vaccine or placebo injection. This table comes from immunoSEQ multiplex PCR, and its TCRdb copy is limited to in-frame clones, with some not included. The table lists 200,000 to 300,000 clones, 88% of them singletons, with around 10% in the top ten. This chain links TRBV6-1 with TRBJ2-5, with D hard to call. This TCR was sampled from a person between 18 and 59 years old who received the Ad26.COV2.S COVID-19 vaccine or a placebo. The source was peripheral blood, collected in a trial of Ad26.COV2.S vaccine versus placebo. The CDR3 region is CASSEALGIQETQYF. CDR3 nucleotide sequence: TGTGCCAGCAGTGAAGCGCTAGGGATCCAAGAGACCCAGTACTTC.